Below are 16 T cell receptor beta chains sequenced from a single sample in a study of control samples from healthy donors and cancer patients. The method was immunoSEQ multiplex PCR; TCRdb's version includes in-frame clones alone and lacks a portion of them. There are around 190,000 clones in the sample, with less than 2.5% held by the top ten. Sequenced: blood. The receptors originated from a woman between 25 and 40 years old in good health.

The chain has TRBV7-2 and TRBJ2-7; 7 bases fit TRBD2. Germline values: CDR1 SGHTA, CDR2 FQGNSA. With V trimmed by 5 bases and J by 0 bases, 7 bases remained unmatched. This CDR3 is built from 15 residues. The DNA for the CDR3 is TGTGCCAGCAGCCCAAACGGGGGGTTCTCCTACGAGCAGTACTTC. Translated: CASSPNGGFSYEQYF.

The chain carries TRBV18 and TRBJ1-6; 7 nucleotides line up with TRBD1. Unmatched junction bases numbered 6, after V lost 3 bases and J lost 16 bases. There are 12 residues in the CDR3. Germline CDR1 reads KGHSH; CDR2 reads LQKENI. The CDR3 sequence: CASSPQGVILHF. In DNA form, the CDR3 reads TGTGCCAGCTCACCCCAGGGGGTTATACTCCACTTT.

This chain joins TRBV28 and TRBJ2-1; either TRBD1 or TRBD2 may supply D (5 bases each). The V end was cut by 8 bases, the J end by 10 bases, with 24 bases between. CDR3 length: 15 amino acids. Looked up from germline, CDR1 is MDHEN and CDR2 is SYDVKM. CDR3 protein: CASWEGFLGVGEQFF. CDR3 DNA sequence: TGTGCCAGCTGGGAAGGCTTCTTGGGGGTCGGGGAGCAGTTCTTC.

The chain has TRBV5-1 and TRBJ1-6, with 7 bases aligning to TRBD1. V lost 3 bases to trimming and J lost 6 bases; unmatched junction nucleotides: 6. From germline, CDR1 is SGHRS and CDR2 YFSETQ. The CDR3 has 15 amino acids. The chain's CDR3 is CASSWDSPGNSPLHF. DNA for the CDR3: TGCGCCAGCAGCTGGGACAGCCCGGGTAATTCACCCCTCCACTTT. Full variable domain (rest looked up from reference TRBV5-1 and TRBJ1-6): KAGVTQTPRYLIKTRGQQVTLSCSPISGHRSVSWYQQTPGQGLQFLFEYFSETQRNKGNFPGRFSGRQFSNSRSEMNVSTLELGDSALYLCASSWDSPGNSPLHFGNGTRLTVT.

This chain joins TRBV18 and TRBJ1-4, with D possibly TRBD1 on 5 matching bases. V lost 3 bases, J lost 10 bases, and 18 bases lay in between. The CDR3 covers 15 residues. CDR1 is KGHSH, CDR2 LQKENI, per germline. The CDR3 region is CASSPNPWGRGKLFF. CDR3 coding DNA: TGTGCCAGCTCACCCAACCCCTGGGGACGGGGAAAACTGTTTTTT.

The gene calls are TRBV9 and TRBJ2-6; D possibly corresponds to TRBD1 (6 bases). CDR1 and CDR2 (germline): SGDLS, YYNGEE. V lost 0 bases to trimming and J lost 4 bases, with 20 bases between them. The CDR3 is 19 amino acids. CDR3 in amino acids: CASSVGPGDGSRGANVLTF. For the CDR3, the DNA is TGTGCCAGCAGCGTAGGTCCAGGGGACGGTTCTAGGGGGGCCAACGTCCTGACTTTC.

Here the CDR3 reads CASSLPGAGANVLTF. The CDR3 DNA is TGTGCCAGCAGCCTACCAGGTGCCGGGGCCAACGTCCTGACTTTC. J is TRBJ2-6 and V is TRBV28, with no clear D. Per the germline V gene, CDR1 is MDHEN and CDR2 is SYDVKM. Trimming left V 6 bases short and J 4 bases short, with 13 bases between. The CDR3 consists of 15 residues.

The J gene is TRBJ1-6, the V gene TRBV25-1; TRBD1 is a possible D gene (5 bases). The CDR3 sequence is 14 residues long. The germline V gene has CDR1 MGHDK and CDR2 SYGVNS. Trimming shortened V by 8 bases and J by 3 bases, and 11 bases separated the two germline ends. The DNA of the CDR3 is TGTGCCAGCGAAACAGGTTTCTATAATTCACCCCTCCACTTT. Translation: CASETGFYNSPLHF.

V usage is TRBV18 and J usage is TRBJ2-7, with TRBD2 matching over 8 bases. The CDR3 is made up of 16 amino acids. Germline V gene sequence: CDR1 KGHSH, CDR2 LQKENI. V lost 0 bases, J lost 1 base, and 5 bases stayed unmatched. CDR3 bases: TGTGCCAGCTCACCACCGGCGGGGGGCTCTTCCTACGAGCAGTACTTC. Protein: CASSPPAGGSSYEQYF.

This chain joins TRBV28 and TRBJ1-4, with D perhaps TRBD1 (5 bases). Trimming pared 4 bases from V and 4 bases from J, leaving 13 bases between. CDR3 length equals 15 residues. Germline V gene sequence: CDR1 MDHEN, CDR2 SYDVKM. The CDR3 is CASSSRRGLNEKLFF. For the CDR3, the DNA is TGTGCCAGCAGTTCCAGACGGGGCCTTAATGAAAAACTGTTTTTT. The full variable domain, rest sourced from reference TRBV28 and TRBJ1-4, is DVKVTQSSRYLVKRTGEKVFLECVQDMDHENMFWYRQDPGLGLRLIYFSYDVKMKEKGDIPEGYSVSREKKERFSLILESASTNQTSMYLCASSSRRGLNEKLFFGSGTQLSVL.

The gene calls are TRBV19 and TRBJ2-1; tentatively, D is TRBD2 (5 bases). Germline V gives CDR1 LNHDA, CDR2 SQIVND (reference sequence). V lost 3 bases, J lost 9 bases, and 18 bases lay in between. This CDR3 is built from 15 residues. The DNA for the CDR3 is TGTGCCAGTAGTATGGGGAGTACACCTTATGGTGAGCAGTTCTTC. Translation gives CASSMGSTPYGEQFF.

V usage is TRBV6-2 or TRBV6-3 and J usage is TRBJ2-1; D may match TRBD1 or TRBD2 (5 bases each). The V gene's germline CDR1 is MNHEY and CDR2 SVGEGT. CDR3 length: 16 residues. With 4 bases removed from V and 8 bases from J, the gap between germline ends came to 21 bases. The CDR3 reads CASSSTGTFTIYEQFF. CDR3 in DNA: TGTGCCAGCAGTTCGACCGGGACCTTCACGATTTATGAGCAGTTCTTC.

This chain connects TRBV28 to TRBJ1-2, with 9 nucleotides matching TRBD1. The V segment lost 6 bases and the J segment 4 bases; nucleotides outside the gene matches: 15. This CDR3 is built from 17 residues. The V gene's germline CDR1 is MDHEN and CDR2 SYDVKM. CDR3 nucleotides: TGTGCCAGCAGGCGCCTGGGACAGGGTCGTGTTATCTATGGCTACACCTTC. This sequence encodes CASRRLGQGRVIYGYTF.

This chain links TRBV19 with TRBJ1-2; 11 positions match TRBD1. After removal of 5 bases from V and 4 bases from J, the junction contained 12 bases not matched to a gene. Looked up from germline, CDR1 is LNHDA and CDR2 is SQIVND (reference sequence). The CDR3 covers 17 residues. The CDR3 bases are TGTGCCAGTAGTCGGACGGGACAGGGGGAATTCCTCTATGGCTACACCTTC. Encoded protein: CASSRTGQGEFLYGYTF.

The chain combines TRBV7-2 with TRBJ2-1; perhaps TRBD1 as D (5 bases). The germline V and J ends were trimmed by 5 bases and 3 bases, with 14 bases remaining between them. In germline, CDR1 is SGHTA, CDR2 FQGNSA. This CDR3 contains 15 residues. CDR3 protein: CASSPQADSYNEQFF. Here the CDR3 DNA reads TGTGCCAGCAGCCCACAAGCAGACAGCTACAATGAGCAGTTCTTC.

The rearrangement uses TRBV11-2 and TRBJ1-2; TRBD1 might be the D (5 bases). Germline V gene lookup returns CDR1 SGHAT and CDR2 FQNNGV. CDR3 length equals 15 residues. Trimming removed 6 bases from V and 4 bases from J, with 18 bases in between. The CDR3 DNA is TGTGCCAGCAGAGACTACAGGCAAAACTTCTATGGCTACACCTTC. Translating it yields CASRDYRQNFYGYTF.